One sample yielded the 24 T cell receptor beta chains listed below, sequenced in a study of cytomegalovirus exposure and HLA in healthy donors. PCR employed 60 Vbeta and 13 Jbeta primers. Clones were sequenced by immunoSEQ multiplex PCR, and TCRdb holds only the in-frame ones, with some missing. Here the sample spans 70,000 to 95,000 clones, about 84% being singletons. The sample was PBMCs. All receptors derive from a man aged 18 to 29 in good health and CMV-seronegative.

The chain links TRBV7-6 to TRBJ2-3, with TRBD2 matching over 8 bases. CDR1 and CDR2 (germline): SGHVS, FNYEAQ. V shed 6 bases and J 1 base; nucleotides not matched to a gene: 9. The CDR3 length is 16 residues. CDR3 DNA: TGTGCCAGCAGTTCTGGTACGCGGGGGGGCACAGATACGCAGTATTTT. Protein: CASSSGTRGGTDTQYF.

The rearrangement joins TRBV19 to TRBJ2-7; TRBD1 is a possible D gene (6 bases). The CDR3 totals 16 residues. With 0 bases removed from V and 3 bases from J, the gap between germline ends came to 15 bases. The germline gives CDR1 LNHDA, CDR2 SQIVND (reference sequence). CDR3 protein: CASSIDIQGAGYEQYF. CDR3 bases: TGTGCCAGTAGTATAGATATACAGGGCGCCGGCTACGAGCAGTACTTC.

The chain uses TRBV7-8 and TRBJ2-7; 8 bases match TRBD2. Germline V gene sequence: CDR1 SGHVS, CDR2 FQNEAQ. This CDR3 is built from 14 residues. Losses at the gene ends were 1 base for V and 3 bases for J; bases not matched to a gene: 2. The CDR3 sequence: CASSLVAGGYEQYF. The CDR3 DNA reads TGTGCCAGCAGCTTAGTTGCGGGGGGCTACGAGCAGTACTTC.

The genes are TRBV6-5 and TRBJ2-7; a possible D gene is TRBD1 (5 bases). The ends were cut back, 0 bases at V and 6 bases at J, with 6 bases in the middle. The germline V gene has CDR1 MNHEY and CDR2 SVGAGI. The CDR3 covers 12 residues. This CDR3 reads CASSYSGREQYF. CDR3 DNA sequence: TGTGCCAGCAGTTACTCGGGGCGCGAGCAGTACTTC.

This chain uses TRBV9 with TRBJ2-7; no clear D gene. The germline V and J ends were trimmed by 4 bases and 0 bases, with 11 bases remaining between them. The CDR3 length is 14 residues. Germline V gives CDR1 SGDLS, CDR2 YYNGEE. The CDR3 reads CASSPYSGSYEQYF. The CDR3 nucleotides are TGTGCCAGCAGCCCCTACTCCGGCTCCTACGAGCAGTACTTC.

This chain links TRBV6-5 with TRBJ1-1; 7 bases match TRBD1. This CDR3 has 14 amino acids. Germline trimming cut 7 bases from V and 6 bases from J; bases unmatched to any gene: 11. Germline CDR1 reads MNHEY; CDR2 reads SVGAGI. CDR3 amino acids: CASIQTGLGPEAFF. As DNA, the CDR3 is TGTGCCAGCATTCAGACAGGGTTGGGGCCTGAAGCTTTCTTT.

The rearrangement joins TRBV6-5 to TRBJ1-1; TRBD1 agrees at 7 bases. The CDR3 consists of 14 residues. The V and J ends lost 5 bases and 11 bases, in that order; junction bases with no gene match: 14. CDR1 and CDR2 from the germline V gene are MNHEY and SVGAGI. CDR3 sequence (DNA): TGTGCCAGCAGTAGGGACAGTGTTGGCCTTGAGGCTTTCTTT. Amino acids: CASSRDSVGLEAFF.

The rearrangement joins TRBV11-2 to TRBJ2-5; 9 nucleotides line up with TRBD2. The tail of the sequence fits TRBJ2-7 better, so the J call may be wrong. The CDR3 runs to 14 residues. Germline assignment: CDR1 SGHAT and CDR2 FQNNGV. Here the CDR3 reads CASSQLAGPYEQYF. CDR3 in DNA: TGTGCCAGCAGTCAACTAGCGGGTCCCTACGAGCAGTACTTC.

V gene TRBV20-1 combines with J gene TRBJ2-5; D remains ambiguous. The length of the CDR3 is 11 residues. V was shortened by 3 bases and J by 5 bases, with 7 bases between the two germline ends. From germline, CDR1 is DFQATT and CDR2 SNEGSKA (reference sequence). CDR3 coding DNA: TGCAGTGCTAGTGGGCTGGAGACCCAGTACTTC. This encodes CSASGLETQYF.

The V and J genes are TRBV9 and TRBJ2-4; 8 positions match TRBD2. The V segment lost 4 bases and the J segment 2 bases; nucleotides outside the gene matches: 5. The CDR3 has 15 amino acids. The V gene's germline CDR1 is SGDLS and CDR2 YYNGEE. CDR3 in amino acids: CASSPGGRSKNIQYF. In DNA, the CDR3 is TGTGCCAGCAGCCCGGGGGGGCGGTCCAAAAACATTCAGTACTTC.

This clone was observed a handful of times. This specimen includes other DNA sequences encoding the same CDR3. The CDR3 coding sequence is TGTGCCACCAGCAGAGATCGGAGGAACACCGGGGAGCTGTTTTTT. Residues: CATSRDRRNTGELFF. The chain has TRBV15 and TRBJ2-2; no definite D call. There are 15 residues in the CDR3. Trimming cost V 0 bases and J 1 base, with 6 bases left between them. The germline CDR1 and CDR2 sequences are LNHNV and YYDKDF (reference sequence).

The J gene is TRBJ2-1, the V gene TRBV5-1, with D possibly being TRBD1 (6 bases). CDR1 SGHRS and CDR2 YFSETQ come from the germline V gene. Deletions cut 1 base from V and 7 bases from J, with 15 bases between. The CDR3 is 15 residues long. The CDR3 nucleotides are TGCGCCAGCAGCTTGAGGTGGGGGCTTAAAAATGAGCAGTTCTTC. Translating it yields CASSLRWGLKNEQFF.

This clone was picked up one time. The rearrangement links TRBV10-1 to TRBJ1-1; 10 bases are shared with TRBD1. This CDR3 is 16 amino acids long. Germline V gene sequence: CDR1 WNHNN, CDR2 SYGVQD (reference sequence). The junction had 10 bases not matched to a gene; V was cut back by 3 bases and J by 6 bases. CDR3 nucleotide sequence: TGCGCCAGCAGTGATGGGACAGGGGCCGGTGTTCCTGAAGCTTTCTTT. This gives the protein CASSDGTGAGVPEAFF.

The chain uses TRBV6-6 and TRBJ1-2, with 7 bases that match TRBD1. The trim removed 7 bases at V and 5 bases at J, leaving 13 bases unmatched. The CDR3 has 15 amino acids. CDR1 is MNHNY and CDR2 is SVGAGI in the germline V gene (reference sequence). The CDR3 sequence: CASTSEGATPYGYTF. CDR3 in DNA: TGTGCCAGCACCAGCGAGGGGGCTACGCCTTATGGCTACACCTTC.

The chain joins TRBV13 to TRBJ2-1; TRBD2 matches 9 bases. J gave up 9 bases and V 1 base, and 7 bases lay outside the gene matches. This CDR3 comprises 15 residues. Per germline, CDR1 PRHDT and CDR2 FYEKMQ (reference sequence). DNA for the CDR3: TGTGCCAGCAGCTTAGACCTAGCGGGGATAGGTGAGCAGTTCTTC. It yields the protein CASSLDLAGIGEQFF.

The chain uses TRBV6-1 and TRBJ1-3; D unresolved. The length of the CDR3 is 14 residues. Germline values: CDR1 MNHNS, CDR2 SASEGT. V shed 5 bases and J shed 5 bases, with 13 bases lying between them. The CDR3 DNA follows: TGTGCCAGCAGTTATTCCTTTGAGAGAAACACCATATATTTT. Protein: CASSYSFERNTIYF.

The chain joins TRBV6-4 to TRBJ2-2; TRBD2 aligns across 7 bases. The CDR3 extends over 14 amino acids. V shed 6 bases and J 4 bases; nucleotides not matched to a gene: 5. Germline V lookup: CDR1 MRHNA, CDR2 SNTAGT. The CDR3 sequence: CASRLAVGTGELFF. CDR3 in DNA: TGTGCCAGCAGGCTAGCGGTGGGCACCGGGGAGCTGTTTTTT.

The chain couples TRBV5-6 to TRBJ1-5; D might be TRBD1 (6 bases). Germline CDR1 reads SGHDT; CDR2 reads YYEEEE. The CDR3 covers 15 residues. The V and J ends lost 0 bases and 6 bases respectively, with 13 bases between them. Here the CDR3 DNA reads TGTGCCAGCAGCTTGGCGGGGGGCGCGGGTCAGCCCCAGCATTTT. As protein: CASSLAGGAGQPQHF.

The chain recombines TRBV6-1 with TRBJ1-1; a weak D match, TRBD1 (5 bases). V was clipped by 8 bases and J by 5 bases, with 15 bases between them. CDR1 and CDR2 (germline): MNHNS, SASEGT. CDR3 length: 13 amino acids. CDR3 sequence: CASRAGGATEAFF. CDR3 nucleotides: TGTGCCAGCCGGGCGGGGGGAGCGACTGAAGCTTTCTTT.

The rearrangement links TRBV5-1 to TRBJ2-1; 9 bases are a match to TRBD1. The CDR3 is 15 amino acids. Germline CDR1 SGHRS, CDR2 YFSETQ. Losses at the gene ends were 4 bases for V and 4 bases for J; bases not matched to a gene: 6. The CDR3 loop reads CASSHGTGIYNEQFF. For the CDR3, the DNA is TGCGCCAGCAGCCACGGGACAGGGATTTACAATGAGCAGTTCTTC.

The rearrangement joins TRBV9 to TRBJ1-5, with D unclear. The V gene's germline CDR1 is SGDLS and CDR2 YYNGEE. V was pared by 5 bases and J by 3 bases, with 9 bases between. This CDR3 contains 13 residues. The CDR3 is CASSLDTNQPQHF. In DNA form, the CDR3 reads TGTGCCAGCAGTCTTGACACCAATCAGCCCCAGCATTTT.

This clone occurred a few times. The chain has TRBV6-1 and TRBJ1-1; 9 nucleotides line up with TRBD1. Germline assignment: CDR1 MNHNS and CDR2 SASEGT. The trim removed 6 bases at V and 4 bases at J, leaving 9 bases unmatched. This CDR3 contains 15 residues. In nucleotides, the CDR3 is TGTGCCAGCAGCGATCAGGACAGGGGCAGCACTGAAGCTTTCTTT. Translated: CASSDQDRGSTEAFF.

This clone turned up a few times. The V gene is TRBV6-5, the J gene TRBJ1-5; unclear D gene. The CDR3 extends over 13 amino acids. With 8 bases removed from V and 4 bases from J, the gap between germline ends came to 12 bases. Germline assignment: CDR1 MNHEY and CDR2 SVGAGI. CDR3 in amino acids: CASLTDANQPQHF. CDR3 sequence (DNA): TGTGCCAGCCTAACAGATGCTAATCAGCCCCAGCATTTT.

The chain is built from TRBV30 and TRBJ1-2; tentative D call: TRBD1 (5 bases). V shed 3 bases and J shed 3 bases, with 14 bases lying between them. CDR1 is GTSNPN and CDR2 is SVGIG in the germline V gene (reference sequence). There are 14 residues in the CDR3. Here the CDR3 reads CAWRGKGRDYGYTF. For the CDR3, the DNA is TGTGCCTGGAGAGGAAAGGGGAGGGACTATGGCTACACCTTC.